The present TCR beta chain was sequenced within a study of shared clonotypes between healthy human individuals. Here immunoSEQ multiplex PCR was the method, and the copy in TCRdb shows in-frame clones only, minus some. The data contain hundreds of thousands of clones, around 77% of them singletons. Germline CDR1 is MGHRA and CDR2 is YSYEKL. This CDR3 is built from 17 residues. Trimming cost V 0 bases and J 2 bases, with 17 bases left between them. The sequencing sample was made of PBMCs. The TCR was taken from a woman in her forties in good health. Some clones in this sample may be carry-over from other donors' samples. The chain has TRBV4-1 and TRBJ2-7; the D gene is possibly TRBD2 (6 bases). Written as DNA, the CDR3 is TGCGCCAGCAGCCAAGAATTTGGCGGGACTGCCACCTACGAGCAGTACTTC. Translating it yields CASSQEFGGTATYEQYF.